This T cell receptor beta chain stems from a study of identical twins. Study-wide findings and caveats: Out-of-frame alpha sequences common to twins were enriched for low generation probability.

After template switching added a universal primer site, the resulting cDNA carried unique molecular identifiers. TCRdb reanalysed the 5' RACE reads using MiXCR and keeps one entry per CDR3 protein. In the table there are some 790,000 distinct CDR3 sequences, 15% to 20% of which are singletons. Germline CDR1 and CDR2: SEHNR and FQNEAQ (reference sequence). This CDR3 comprises 15 residues. Trimming at V came to 1 base and at J to 2 bases, leaving 4 bases not matched to a gene. Turning to this clonotype: Its antigen is not identified.

The sample was also reused in another study, on T cells expressing NK-cell markers. As reported in that work: Seropositivity for HCMV was found in most of the eight sequenced donors, with one seronegative. One observes that, in a handful of donors, these clonotypes were also the leading ones within the CD3+CD56-NKG2C+ fraction.

This clonotype was obtained from a woman between 18 and 29 years old in good health. The sequencing input was PBMCs. The rearrangement joins TRBV7-9 to TRBJ1-1; 7 nucleotides match TRBD1. The CDR3 region is CASSLDRGANTEAFF. The DNA for the CDR3 is TGTGCCAGCAGCTTAGACAGGGGCGCAAACACTGAAGCTTTCTTT.